This T cell receptor beta chain was sequenced during a study of metastatic and nonmetastatic thyroid tumors. Study summary: Thyroid patients, malignant and benign, had repertoires compared across blood and tumor or nodule tissue. Study results and limitations: Malignant tumors reportedly showed significantly higher TCR beta diversity than benign nodules in both blood and tumor.

This CDR3 region has 16 residues. Germline V gene sequence: CDR1 LGHNA, CDR2 YNFKEQ. The V and J ends lost 0 bases and 8 bases respectively, with 17 bases between them. Each patient went into thyroid surgery without having received any treatment. This clone was picked up many times. Its antigen is as yet unknown. TCRdb re-called the PCR reads through MiXCR. There are 25,000 to 30,000 clones in the sample; about 4.1% occur only once, and around 23% lies in the top ten. Input material: blood. J is TRBJ2-4 and V is TRBV4-2; possible D gene TRBD1, 6 bases. The clonotype was recovered from a female donor with papillary thyroid cancer or a benign thyroid nodule (not recorded which). Some clones in this sample may be carry-over from other donors' samples. The CDR3 coding sequence is TGTGCCAGCAGCCAAGATCTTAAGGGGTCAGGGGACATTCAGTACTTC. It encodes CASSQDLKGSGDIQYF.